This T cell receptor (beta chain) came from a study of graft-versus-host responses after intestinal transplantation. Study in general: Among the recipients, all got anti-thymocyte globulin induction and then tacrolimus and steroids for two to four years. Broader study findings: Allograft graft-versus-host to host-versus-graft clonal ratios ran high in patients with graft-donor T cell macrochimerism. GvH clones were identified in recipient marrow, with some first appearing in ileum or blood.

TCRdb keeps only in-frame clones here, not all; method: immunoSEQ multiplex PCR. The sample includes some 43,000 clones, less than 95% of them seen just once. CDR1 is KGHSH and CDR2 is LQKENI in the germline V gene. Losses at the gene ends were 6 bases for V and 11 bases for J; bases not matched to a gene: 21. There are 18 residues in the CDR3. Details on this clone: Its antigen is as yet unknown.

The source material was PBMCs, sampled around 330 days after intestinal transplant. This chain uses TRBV18 with TRBJ2-1, with 11 bases that match TRBD2. This TCR was sampled from a human patient who received an intestinal transplant, so some T cells may come from the graft donor. For the CDR3, the DNA is TGTGCCAGCTCTCTTAGAGCACGCGGAGGGACTAGCGGCCTCCAGCAGTTCTTC. This sequence encodes CASSLRARGGTSGLQQFF.